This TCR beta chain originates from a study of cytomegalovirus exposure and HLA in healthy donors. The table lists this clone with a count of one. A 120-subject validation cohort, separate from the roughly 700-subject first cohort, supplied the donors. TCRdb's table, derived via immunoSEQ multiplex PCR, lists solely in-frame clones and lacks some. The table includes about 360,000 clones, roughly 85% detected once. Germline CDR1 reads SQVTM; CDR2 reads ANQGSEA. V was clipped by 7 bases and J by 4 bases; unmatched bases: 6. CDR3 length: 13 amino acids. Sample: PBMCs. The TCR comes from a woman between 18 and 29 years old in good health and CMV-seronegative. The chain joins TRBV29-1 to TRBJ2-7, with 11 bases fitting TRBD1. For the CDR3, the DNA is TGCAGCGCGAACCGGGACAGGGGGTACGAGCAGTACTTC. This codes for CSANRDRGYEQYF.